This T cell receptor beta chain came from a study of blood T cells in healthy people across ages. Study information: About one barcoded beta molecule was captured per two T cells (by template switching).

Looked up from germline, CDR1 is SQVTM and CDR2 is ANQGSEA. CDR3 length: 15 amino acids. V lost 7 bases and J lost 4; bases outside the gene matches: 13. Together with a sample-barcoded 5' primer, a J-beta primer mix was included in a second PCR lasting about 7 to 11 cycles. A template-switch adaptor with 12 random nucleotides tagged each cDNA molecule. TCRdb itself ran the 5' RACE reads through MiXCR, one entry per CDR3 protein. The sample records about 780,000 distinct CDR3 sequences, under 30% being singletons. This same sample was also part of a study on T cells of mothers and their children.

The sample comprised blood. The rearrangement links TRBV29-1 to TRBJ1-2, with 9 bases matching TRBD1. This receptor was obtained from a boy under 18 in good health. DNA for the CDR3: TGCAGCGCTCGGACAGGGGCAAGAGGTATCTATGGCTACACCTTC. Protein product: CSARTGARGIYGYTF.